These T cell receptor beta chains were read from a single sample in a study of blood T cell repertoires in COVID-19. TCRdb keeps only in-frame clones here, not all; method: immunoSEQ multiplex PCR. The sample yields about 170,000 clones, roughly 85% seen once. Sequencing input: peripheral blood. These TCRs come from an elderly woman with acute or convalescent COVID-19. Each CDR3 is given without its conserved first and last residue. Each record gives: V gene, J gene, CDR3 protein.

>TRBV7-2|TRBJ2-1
ASSLGTLAGGRYNEQF
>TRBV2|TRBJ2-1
AISGETGATRSYNEQF
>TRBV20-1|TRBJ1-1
SVRGESEAF
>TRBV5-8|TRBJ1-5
ASSRGQLSNQPQH
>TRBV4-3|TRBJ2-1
ASSQATEESEQF
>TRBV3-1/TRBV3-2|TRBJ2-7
ASSQVGTDGYEQY
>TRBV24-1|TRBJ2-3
ATSGGDTDTQY
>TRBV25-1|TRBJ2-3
ASSDNRGKVEDTQY
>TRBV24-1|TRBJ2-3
ATPSGRWCDTQY
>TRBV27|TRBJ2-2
ASRSGSGWNTGELF
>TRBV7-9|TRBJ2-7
ASSRTGTAYEQY
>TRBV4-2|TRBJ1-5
ASSQQGEPNQPQH
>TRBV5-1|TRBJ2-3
ASSLDLPSTDTQY
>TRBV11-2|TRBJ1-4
ASRPTGTEKLF
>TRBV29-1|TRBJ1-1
SIGTENEAF
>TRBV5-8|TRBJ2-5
ASSPGGRVFETQY
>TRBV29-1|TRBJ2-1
SVTQRASSSYNEQF
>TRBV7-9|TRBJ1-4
ASSTDRGILEKLF
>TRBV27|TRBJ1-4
ASRGNRATNEKLF
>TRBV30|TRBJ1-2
AWRGGNYGYT
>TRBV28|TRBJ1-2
ASSFGRPGQGGGYT
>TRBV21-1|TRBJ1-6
ASSKPPPGEERNSPLH
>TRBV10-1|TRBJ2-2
ASSESRAGGDTGELF
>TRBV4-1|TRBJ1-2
ASSTDEGVYGYT
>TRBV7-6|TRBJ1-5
VSSLAPGNSNQPQH
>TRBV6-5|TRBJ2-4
ASSPLRLAKNIQY
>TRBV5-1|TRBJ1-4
ASSLGIRTGPGNEKLF
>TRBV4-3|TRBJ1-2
ASSQDPGVWNGYT
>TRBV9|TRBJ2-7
ASSVDEGYEQY
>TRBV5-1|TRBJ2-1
ASSSGLAGGRDEQF
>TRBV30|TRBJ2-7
AWSVSTGTY
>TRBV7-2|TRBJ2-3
ASSPGLAGVRQY
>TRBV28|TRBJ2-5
ASSPTGALQETQY
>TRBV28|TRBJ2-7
ASRSGTQTYEQY
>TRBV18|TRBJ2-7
ASSVRREGPYEQY
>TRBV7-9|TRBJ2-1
ASSSRGTRYNEQF
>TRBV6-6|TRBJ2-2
ASKSRANTGELF
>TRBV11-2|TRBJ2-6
ASSWAFSGANVLT
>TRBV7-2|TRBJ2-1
ASSPDRYSYNEQF
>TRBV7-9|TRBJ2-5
ASSSIRGGRRQETQY
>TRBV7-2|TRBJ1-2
ASSLRGGTGVGYT
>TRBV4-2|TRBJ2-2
ASSQQAGMANTGELF
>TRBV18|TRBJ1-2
ASSQGQSYT
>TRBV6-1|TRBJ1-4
ASSGGTATSNEKLF
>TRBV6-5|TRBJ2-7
ASTPIRDSVEEQY
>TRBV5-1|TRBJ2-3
ASSLSLAGWADTQY
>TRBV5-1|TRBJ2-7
ASSLFSGRSYEQY
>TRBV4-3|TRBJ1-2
ASSHTPRTDAFGYT
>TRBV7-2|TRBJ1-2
ASSLAVQGIHGYT
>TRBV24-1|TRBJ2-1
ATSDPQSGGAFNEQF
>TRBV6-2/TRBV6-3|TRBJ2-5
ASSRDSQETQY
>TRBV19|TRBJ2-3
ASSMTSGRTTDTQY
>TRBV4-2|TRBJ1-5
ASSQGPGQGYSNQPQH
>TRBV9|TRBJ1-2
ASSVQGQGAYGYT
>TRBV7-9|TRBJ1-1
ASSPTGIAAF
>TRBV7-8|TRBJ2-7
ASSLDSNEQY
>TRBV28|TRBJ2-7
ASSQALSYEQY
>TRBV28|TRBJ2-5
ASSSPGGEETQY
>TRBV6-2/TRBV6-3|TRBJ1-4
ASSPEAPATNEKLF